The rows below give T cell receptor beta chains drawn from one sample of a study of read filtering for tumor transcriptome and immune sequencing. TCRdb ran MiXCR on the reads and lists one entry per CDR3 protein. The sample holds 35,000 to 40,000 distinct CDR3 sequences, approximately 13% seen once. Sample: a population of CD138-negative cells sorted from bone marrow. The receptors here all came from a donor at least 40 years old with multiple myeloma. The conserved cysteine and the conserved F or W are not part of the CDR3 here. The order of the fields is clone size, J gene, D gene, V gene, CDR3 protein. The D gene is left open where the match is weak. Part of the rows lack a size; the others show once, few, many or a class for expanded clones.

clone size: many; J gene: TRBJ1-5; D gene: .; V gene: TRBV5-1; CDR3 protein: ASSLTGGFNQPQH
clone size: .; J gene: TRBJ2-7; D gene: .; V gene: TRBV5-1; CDR3 protein: ASSLTGSQLYEQY
clone size: few; J gene: TRBJ2-5; D gene: .; V gene: TRBV9; CDR3 protein: ASSVGGGLETQY
clone size: few; J gene: TRBJ2-7; D gene: TRBD1; V gene: TRBV15; CDR3 protein: ATSREDRIYEQY
clone size: many; J gene: TRBJ2-5; D gene: .; V gene: TRBV7-9; CDR3 protein: ASSSDLEETQY
clone size: many; J gene: TRBJ2-5; D gene: .; V gene: TRBV30; CDR3 protein: AWNQVQETQY
clone size: many; J gene: TRBJ2-1; D gene: TRBD2; V gene: TRBV24-1; CDR3 protein: ATSVSGTYNEQF
clone size: many; J gene: TRBJ1-1; D gene: .; V gene: TRBV30; CDR3 protein: AWSQGETEAF
clone size: many; J gene: TRBJ2-1; D gene: TRBD2; V gene: TRBV24-1; CDR3 protein: ATSDSNPGTSGRAGEQF
clone size: many; J gene: TRBJ2-7; D gene: .; V gene: TRBV18; CDR3 protein: ASSPTTTPYEQY
clone size: many; J gene: TRBJ2-1; D gene: TRBD2; V gene: TRBV20-1; CDR3 protein: SARGRTSGTTYNEQF
clone size: many; J gene: TRBJ2-1; D gene: TRBD2; V gene: TRBV5-4; CDR3 protein: ASSLAGGLNNEQF
clone size: many; J gene: TRBJ1-1; D gene: .; V gene: TRBV5-1; CDR3 protein: ASSIGQSEAF
clone size: many; J gene: TRBJ2-7; D gene: TRBD2; V gene: TRBV4-1; CDR3 protein: ASSPLAGEPHEQY
clone size: many; J gene: TRBJ2-3; D gene: TRBD2; V gene: TRBV20-1; CDR3 protein: SAELAGADTQY
clone size: many; J gene: TRBJ1-2; D gene: .; V gene: TRBV29-1; CDR3 protein: SVEPGGGGYGYT
clone size: many; J gene: TRBJ1-4; D gene: TRBD1; V gene: TRBV19; CDR3 protein: ASTDDRVEKLF
clone size: many; J gene: TRBJ2-2; D gene: .; V gene: TRBV7-3; CDR3 protein: ASSLTVGTNTGELF
clone size: many; J gene: TRBJ1-6; D gene: .; V gene: TRBV20-1; CDR3 protein: SARSGSSTSNSPLH
clone size: many; J gene: TRBJ2-3; D gene: .; V gene: TRBV7-8; CDR3 protein: AIAGSTDTQY
clone size: many; J gene: TRBJ2-5; D gene: TRBD2; V gene: TRBV11-2; CDR3 protein: ASSLDRTSGTKTQY
clone size: many; J gene: TRBJ2-1; D gene: .; V gene: TRBV7-8; CDR3 protein: ASRRGAGNNEQF
clone size: many; J gene: TRBJ2-2; D gene: .; V gene: TRBV29-1; CDR3 protein: SARGSGNTGELF
clone size: many; J gene: TRBJ1-1; D gene: TRBD1; V gene: TRBV7-2; CDR3 protein: ASSPRQGAVGTEAF
clone size: many; J gene: TRBJ2-7; D gene: TRBD2; V gene: TRBV20-1; CDR3 protein: SARDSGRAYEQY
clone size: many; J gene: TRBJ2-7; D gene: TRBD1; V gene: TRBV6-2/TRBV6-3; CDR3 protein: ASSLQGYVEQY
clone size: many; J gene: TRBJ1-1; D gene: TRBD1; V gene: TRBV7-9; CDR3 protein: ASSPTSGTDNTEAF
clone size: many; J gene: TRBJ1-1; D gene: .; V gene: TRBV5-1; CDR3 protein: ASSLGGGAAAAF
clone size: many; J gene: TRBJ2-7; D gene: TRBD1; V gene: TRBV4-3; CDR3 protein: ASSQDSRGRLHEQY
clone size: many; J gene: TRBJ2-4; D gene: .; V gene: TRBV29-1; CDR3 protein: SARDTQNIQY
clone size: few; J gene: TRBJ2-7; D gene: .; V gene: TRBV27; CDR3 protein: ASRPSGGRAYEQY
clone size: many; J gene: TRBJ1-1; D gene: TRBD1; V gene: TRBV29-1; CDR3 protein: SVNRGPGEAF
clone size: many; J gene: TRBJ2-1; D gene: TRBD2; V gene: TRBV12-5; CDR3 protein: ASGRSGRSEQF
clone size: many; J gene: TRBJ2-3; D gene: TRBD1; V gene: TRBV5-1; CDR3 protein: ASSFGGGGQGAADTQY
clone size: few; J gene: TRBJ2-1; D gene: .; V gene: TRBV4-1; CDR3 protein: ASKGQLYNEQF
clone size: many; J gene: TRBJ2-2; D gene: .; V gene: TRBV14; CDR3 protein: ASSQAPTGELF
clone size: many; J gene: TRBJ1-1; D gene: .; V gene: TRBV5-4; CDR3 protein: ASKHGENTEAF
clone size: many; J gene: TRBJ2-2; D gene: TRBD2; V gene: TRBV12-3/TRBV12-4; CDR3 protein: ASSFAGVPGELF
clone size: .; J gene: TRBJ2-2; D gene: TRBD1; V gene: TRBV5-1; CDR3 protein: ASSSRDRVGGELF
clone size: many; J gene: TRBJ2-6; D gene: .; V gene: TRBV6-6; CDR3 protein: ASSYSYRASGANVLT
clone size: many; J gene: TRBJ1-2; D gene: .; V gene: TRBV20-1; CDR3 protein: SARTDRGGYGYT
clone size: medium-sized; J gene: TRBJ2-1; D gene: .; V gene: TRBV9; CDR3 protein: ASSVQGSTPSEQF
clone size: many; J gene: TRBJ2-1; D gene: .; V gene: TRBV7-2; CDR3 protein: ASSSGDPYNEQF
clone size: few; J gene: TRBJ1-3; D gene: .; V gene: TRBV4-3; CDR3 protein: ASSPDSGASGNTIY
clone size: many; J gene: TRBJ2-7; D gene: TRBD1; V gene: TRBV29-1; CDR3 protein: SVGQGTYEQY
clone size: many; J gene: TRBJ1-6; D gene: TRBD1; V gene: TRBV9; CDR3 protein: ASSAGTGHNSPLH
clone size: many; J gene: TRBJ2-1; D gene: TRBD2; V gene: TRBV6-5; CDR3 protein: ASRLSGNYYEQF
clone size: few; J gene: TRBJ2-4; D gene: .; V gene: TRBV27; CDR3 protein: ASSLSPSRVLAKNIQY
clone size: many; J gene: TRBJ2-7; D gene: TRBD2; V gene: TRBV3-1; CDR3 protein: ASSPLAGREQY
clone size: many; J gene: TRBJ1-2; D gene: TRBD1; V gene: TRBV7-9; CDR3 protein: ASSLATGQGVGGYT
clone size: many; J gene: TRBJ2-3; D gene: .; V gene: TRBV20-1; CDR3 protein: SATLGGGASTDTQY
clone size: many; J gene: TRBJ2-7; D gene: TRBD2; V gene: TRBV27; CDR3 protein: ASGGSGTEQY